This T cell receptor beta chain derives from a study of shared clonotypes between healthy human individuals. Study-wide points: Non-shared clonotypes had lower generation probabilities than those shared by all four donors. Several donors showed sharing of about 4.7% of naive CD4 clonotypes.

The germline V and J ends were trimmed by 6 bases and 4 bases, with 18 bases remaining between them. The germline CDR1 and CDR2 sequences are MNHNY and SVGAGI (reference sequence). The CDR3 runs to 16 residues. Healthy HIV-negative adults without recent acute infections or vaccinations served as donors. With respect to this clone: What it binds is unknown.

The study ran the assay at deep level. TCRdb keeps only in-frame clones here, not all; method: immunoSEQ multiplex PCR. The table shows around 88,000 clones, with approximately 70% occurring only once. The V gene is TRBV6-6, the J gene TRBJ2-2, with D perhaps matching TRBD1 (6 bases). Sequencing used memory CD8+ T cells sorted from blood. The sample's subset: CD45RO+ cells pooled with CCR7-negative TemRA cells. The TCR sequence derives from a man aged 25-45 years in good health. The DNA for the CDR3 is TGTGCCAGCAGCCCAGCCCGATCAGGGGTCACCGGGGAGCTGTTTTTT. Protein: CASSPARSGVTGELFF.